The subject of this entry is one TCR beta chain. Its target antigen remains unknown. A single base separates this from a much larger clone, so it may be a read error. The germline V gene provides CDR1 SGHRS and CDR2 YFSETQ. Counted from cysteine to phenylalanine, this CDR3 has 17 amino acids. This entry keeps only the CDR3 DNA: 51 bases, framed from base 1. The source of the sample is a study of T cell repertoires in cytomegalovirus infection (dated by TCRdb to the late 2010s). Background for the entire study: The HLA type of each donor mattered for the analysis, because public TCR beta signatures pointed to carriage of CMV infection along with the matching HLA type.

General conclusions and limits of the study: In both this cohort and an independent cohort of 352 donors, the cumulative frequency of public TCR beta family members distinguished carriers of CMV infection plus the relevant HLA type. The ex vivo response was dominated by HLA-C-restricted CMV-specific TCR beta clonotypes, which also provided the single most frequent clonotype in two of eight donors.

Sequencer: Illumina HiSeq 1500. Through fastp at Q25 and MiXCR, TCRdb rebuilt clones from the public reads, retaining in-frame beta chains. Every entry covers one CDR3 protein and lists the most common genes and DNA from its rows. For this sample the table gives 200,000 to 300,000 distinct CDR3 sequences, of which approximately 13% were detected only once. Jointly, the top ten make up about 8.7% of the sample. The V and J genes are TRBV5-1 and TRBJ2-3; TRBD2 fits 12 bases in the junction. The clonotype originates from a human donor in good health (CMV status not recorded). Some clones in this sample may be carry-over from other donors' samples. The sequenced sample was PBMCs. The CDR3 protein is CARSSGTSGFVTDTQYF. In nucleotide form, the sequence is TGCGCCAGAAGCTCGGGGACTAGCGGGTTCGTAACAGATACGCAGTATTTT.